These 29 T cell receptor beta chains were sequenced from one sample in a study of T-cell memory formation after mild COVID-19. One entry per CDR3 protein, called by TCRdb with MiXCR from the 5' RACE reads. This sample yields under 350,000 distinct CDR3 sequences, of which 15% to 20% are seen a single time; roughly 24% belongs to the top ten. The sequenced sample was PBMCs or a T cell subset sorted from them (not recorded which). Receptor source: a man aged 18-30 years who had mild COVID-19 (a few samples of this study predate the infection). Cell type and time point are not known.

The rearrangement uses TRBV12-3 or TRBV12-4 and TRBJ1-1, with D maybe TRBD1 (6 bases). This CDR3 spans 16 amino acids. Between the trimmed V and J ends, which lost 3 bases and 3 bases, there was a span of 17 bases. The CDR3 loop is CASSFWGLGLDTEAFF. The CDR3 DNA reads TGTGCCAGCAGTTTTTGGGGGCTTGGGTTGGACACTGAAGCTTTCTTT.

The chain links TRBV5-1 to TRBJ2-7; 9 bases agree with TRBD2. The V gene's germline CDR1 is SGHRS and CDR2 YFSETQ. V was pared by 0 bases and J by 3 bases, with 7 bases of the junction left unmatched. This CDR3 is 16 amino acids long. CDR3 sequence: CASSLGPAGGFYEQYF. The CDR3 DNA is TGCGCCAGCAGCTTGGGCCCCGCGGGGGGGTTCTACGAGCAGTACTTC.

The gene calls are TRBV2 and TRBJ2-7, with 8 bases that match TRBD1. The CDR3 runs 10 residues. Trimming removed 6 bases from V and 13 bases from J; junction bases left unmatched: 5. The germline V gene encodes CDR1 SNHLY and CDR2 FYNNEI. Written as DNA, the CDR3 is TGTGCCAGCAGCCGGGACAGGCCATACGTC. It yields the protein CASSRDRPYV.

This clonotype was seen at least ten times. The CDR3 is CASSFNGNTEAFF. The CDR3, as DNA: TGCGCCAGCAGTTTTAACGGGAACACTGAAGCTTTCTTT. The chain uses TRBV10-1 and TRBJ1-1; D ambiguous. The CDR3 is 13 residues long. The germline V and J ends were trimmed by 5 bases and 1 base, with 8 bases remaining between them. CDR1 is WNHNN, CDR2 SYGVQD, per germline (reference sequence).

V gene TRBV5-5 combines with J gene TRBJ2-5, with a weak D call TRBD1 (6 bases). Looked up from germline, CDR1 is SGHKS and CDR2 is YYEKEE (reference sequence). This CDR3 has 14 amino acids. V gave up 1 base and J gave up 5 bases, with 12 bases separating them. CDR3 bases: TGTGCCAGCAGCTTGCCAGGGGCGACGGAGACCCAGTACTTC. The encoded protein is CASSLPGATETQYF.

This clonotype was seen just once. The chain uses TRBV7-9 and TRBJ2-7; no firm D call. The CDR3 runs to 13 residues. Between the trimmed V and J ends, which lost 5 bases and 5 bases, there was a span of 13 bases. CDR1 and CDR2 from the germline V gene are SEHNR and FQNEAQ (reference sequence). The CDR3 here is CASSIGPPHEQYF. CDR3 in DNA: TGTGCCAGCAGCATAGGACCGCCTCACGAGCAGTACTTC.

The J gene is TRBJ1-2, the V gene TRBV24-1, with 7 positions matching TRBD1. Germline V gives CDR1 KGHDR, CDR2 SFDVKD. Trimming at V came to 3 bases and at J to 2 bases, leaving 2 bases not matched to a gene. CDR3 length equals 14 residues. CDR3: CATSDGTENYGYTF. DNA for the CDR3: TGTGCCACCAGTGATGGGACAGAGAACTATGGCTACACCTTC.

The V call is TRBV21-1, the J call TRBJ2-7; the table calls TRBD2, which could not be checked here. TRBV21-1 corresponds to a pseudogene. The CDR3 is 17 residues long. The CDR3 sequence: CASSKEGKEGTAYEQYV. The CDR3 bases are TGTGCCAGCAGCAAAGAGGGAAAGGAGGGTACTGCCTACGAGCAGTACGTC.

V gene TRBV4-1 combines with J gene TRBJ2-5; 9 positions agree with TRBD2. This CDR3 region has 15 residues. Germline V gene lookup returns CDR1 MGHRA and CDR2 YSYEKL. V gave up 0 bases and J gave up 3 bases; unmatched junction bases: 2. The CDR3 sequence: CASSQERGGKETQYF. The CDR3 DNA sequence: TGCGCCAGCAGCCAAGAGCGGGGGGGAAAAGAGACCCAGTACTTC.

This clonotype turned up a few times. This rearrangement joins TRBV9 to TRBJ2-5; unclear D gene. CDR1 is SGDLS and CDR2 is YYNGEE in the germline V gene. V lost 0 bases and J lost 7, with 13 bases in between. The CDR3 runs to 14 residues. Here the CDR3 reads CASSVGSPRRTQYF. The CDR3 bases are TGTGCCAGCAGCGTAGGATCCCCGCGAAGGACCCAGTACTTC. Full variable domain (rest looked up from reference TRBV9 and TRBJ2-5): DSGVTQTPKHLITATGQRVTLRCSPRSGDLSVYWYQQSLDQGLQFLIQYYNGEERAKGNILERFSAQQFPDLHSELNLSSLELGDSALYFCASSVGSPRRTQYFGPGTRLLVL.

The chain links TRBV7-2 to TRBJ2-1, with unresolved D. Germline CDR1 reads SGHTA; CDR2 reads FQGNSA. The CDR3 spans 12 residues. V lost 8 bases and J 4 bases, leaving 9 bases between the germline ends. CDR3 coding DNA: TGTGCCAGCTTGGACGGATACAATGAGCAGTTCTTC. Protein product: CASLDGYNEQFF.

This clonotype was picked up a small number of times. DNA of the CDR3: TGTGCCAGCTCACCGGGCGGAACAGCTCGGGAGCAGTACTTC. This codes for CASSPGGTAREQYF. This chain links TRBV18 with TRBJ2-7; D call uncertain. The CDR3 spans 14 residues. V was shortened by 3 bases and J by 7 bases, with 16 bases between the two germline ends. CDR1 KGHSH and CDR2 LQKENI come from the germline V gene.

The V call is TRBV2, the J call TRBJ2-3, with D maybe TRBD1 (6 bases). Germline assignment: CDR1 SNHLY and CDR2 FYNNEI. This CDR3 is built from 12 residues. The germline V and J ends were trimmed by 4 bases and 5 bases, with 7 bases remaining between them. This CDR3 is CASSAGVDTQYF. As DNA, the CDR3 is TGTGCCAGCAGTGCAGGGGTAGATACGCAGTATTTT. Together with reference TRBV2 and TRBJ2-3, the CDR3 gives the full variable domain: EPEVTQTPSHQVTQMGQEVILRCVPISNHLYFYWYRQILGQKVEFLVSFYNNEISEKSEIFDDQFSVERPDGSNFTLKIRSTKLEDSAMYFCASSAGVDTQYFGPGTRLTVL.

This clonotype was seen only a few times. The gene calls are TRBV29-1 and TRBJ2-7; 8 positions agree with TRBD1. There are 13 residues in the CDR3. Trimming took 4 bases from V and 2 from J; bases not matched to a gene: 4. Germline-derived CDR1 and CDR2 are SQVTM and ANQGSEA. CDR3 bases: TGCAGCGTTGGGGCAGGGGGCCCCTACGAGCAGTACTTC. Translated: CSVGAGGPYEQYF.

V and J are TRBV5-1 and TRBJ1-2; D is ambiguous. CDR3 size: 17 residues. Germline lookup yields CDR1 SGHRS and CDR2 YFSETQ. Trimming left V 4 bases short and J 0 bases short, with 19 bases between. DNA for the CDR3: TGCGCCAGCAGCCTGGGAGATCCAGGCCCAGCTAACTATGGCTACACCTTC. This codes for CASSLGDPGPANYGYTF.

The rearrangement uses TRBV29-1 and TRBJ2-2, with D perhaps matching TRBD1 (5 bases). The CDR3 totals 13 residues. From germline, CDR1 is SQVTM and CDR2 ANQGSEA. V lost 7 bases and J 2 bases, leaving 11 bases between the germline ends. The CDR3 DNA reads TGCAGCGCCGACAGAGTTAACACCGGGGAGCTGTTTTTT. Amino acids: CSADRVNTGELFF.

The chain couples TRBV7-9 to TRBJ2-3; D uncertain. Germline CDR1 is SEHNR and CDR2 is FQNEAQ (reference sequence). The V end lost 1 base, the J end lost 7 bases, and 15 bases lay between the germline ends. The CDR3 loop spans 15 amino acids. CDR3 sequence (DNA): TGTGCCAGCAGCTTAGACCCCCGACCGGCTAATACGCAGTATTTT. Translation: CASSLDPRPANTQYF.

This rearrangement joins TRBV29-1 to TRBJ1-1; the D is unclear. The V and J ends lost 0 bases and 7 bases respectively, with 6 bases between them. This CDR3 is built from 11 residues. Germline V CDR1 and CDR2: SQVTM, ANQGSEA. The CDR3 region has the DNA TGCAGCGTTGAAGACGCCTATGAAGCTTTCTTT. Its protein is CSVEDAYEAFF.

This clonotype occurred a few times. The chain employs TRBV20-1 and TRBJ1-2; the D gene is possibly TRBD1 (5 bases). Trimming left V 0 bases short and J 8 bases short, with 16 bases between. The V gene's germline CDR1 is DFQATT and CDR2 SNEGSKA (reference sequence). The CDR3 has 14 residues. The CDR3 protein is CSARDRGTSRGYTF. The DNA of the CDR3 is TGCAGTGCTAGAGATCGCGGGACTTCTCGCGGCTACACCTTC.

The J gene is TRBJ2-6, the V gene TRBV5-1; TRBD1 might be the D (6 bases). The CDR3 spans 19 residues. Germline V CDR1 and CDR2: SGHRS, YFSETQ. V lost 4 bases and J 4 bases, leaving 24 bases between the germline ends. The CDR3 nucleotides are TGCGCCAGCAGCGGGACGGACAGCGATGCCGTCTTCGGGGCCAACGTCCTGACTTTC. Its translation is CASSGTDSDAVFGANVLTF. Based on the CDR3 plus reference TRBV5-1 and TRBJ2-6, the full variable domain is KAGVTQTPRYLIKTRGQQVTLSCSPISGHRSVSWYQQTPGQGLQFLFEYFSETQRNKGNFPGRFSGRQFSNSRSEMNVSTLELGDSALYLCASSGTDSDAVFGANVLTFGAGSRLTVL.

This clonotype was detected once. The chain carries TRBV6-2 or TRBV6-3 and TRBJ2-7; 9 bases agree with TRBD1. J lost 12 bases, V lost 5 bases, and 17 bases had no gene match. Germline V CDR1 and CDR2: MNHEY, SVGEGT. This CDR3 is 15 amino acids long. CDR3 DNA: TGTGCCAGCAGTACTAGGACAGGGGCTCCACGCCGGCTGTACGTC. Translating gives CASSTRTGAPRRLYV.

The chain has TRBV12-3 or TRBV12-4 and TRBJ2-3; TRBD2 is a possible D gene (6 bases). V lost 7 bases, J lost 7 bases, and 18 bases lay in between. CDR3 length equals 14 residues. Written as DNA, the CDR3 is TGTGCCAGCACATCGGGGAGGTTCGGATATACGCAGTATTTT. Its protein is CASTSGRFGYTQYF.

This clonotype was observed a handful of times. The V call is TRBV12-3 or TRBV12-4, the J call TRBJ2-7; 7 bases match TRBD1. This CDR3 region has 15 residues. J gave up 2 bases and V 6 bases, and 10 bases lay outside the gene matches. The CDR3 region has the DNA TGTGCCAGCAGCCCCACCCCGACAGGGCCCTACGAGCAGTACTTC. Its protein is CASSPTPTGPYEQYF.

This rearrangement joins TRBV27 to TRBJ1-1; 9 nucleotides align to TRBD1. V lost 8 bases to trimming and J lost 2 bases; unmatched junction nucleotides: 9. The CDR3 is made up of 15 amino acids. The germline V gene has CDR1 MNHEY and CDR2 SMNVEV (reference sequence). The CDR3 sequence is CASHGGTGGNTEAFF. The DNA of the CDR3 is TGTGCCAGCCATGGGGGAACAGGGGGCAACACTGAAGCTTTCTTT.

The chain joins TRBV7-9 to TRBJ2-7; D is perhaps TRBD2 (6 bases). The germline gives CDR1 SEHNR, CDR2 FQNEAQ (reference sequence). V lost 4 bases and J 2 bases, leaving 18 bases between the germline ends. The CDR3 is made up of 16 amino acids. The DNA for the CDR3 is TGTGCCAGCAGCTCCCAGCCGGGACTCCGGACCTACGAGCAGTACTTC. As protein: CASSSQPGLRTYEQYF.

The V gene is TRBV6-6, the J gene TRBJ2-1, with a tentative D call TRBD2 (7 bases). Trimming took off 8 bases at V and 10 bases at J, with 21 bases between the two ends. This CDR3 is built from 14 residues. In germline, CDR1 is MNHNY, CDR2 SVGAGI (reference sequence). CDR3 nucleotides: TGTGCCAGCGTCCCGGGGGGCGCTCAATGGGAGCAGTTCTTC. The encoded protein is CASVPGGAQWEQFF.

This clonotype appeared a few times. This chain joins TRBV29-1 and TRBJ2-3, with no clear D. Germline V gene sequence: CDR1 SQVTM, CDR2 ANQGSEA. The CDR3 contains 14 residues. Trimming took 3 bases from V and 1 from J, leaving 11 bases between them. CDR3: CSVDGGPGTDTQYF. In DNA, the CDR3 is TGCAGCGTTGATGGTGGCCCCGGCACAGATACGCAGTATTTT.

This clonotype has ten or more counts. The V call is TRBV9, the J call TRBJ1-6; the D is unclear. Germline lookup yields CDR1 SGDLS and CDR2 YYNGEE. This CDR3 is built from 17 residues. V lost 4 bases, J lost 2 bases, and 16 bases lay in between. The CDR3 loop is CASSPDGTKAYNSPLHF. As DNA, the CDR3 is TGTGCCAGCAGCCCCGACGGCACGAAGGCCTATAATTCACCCCTCCACTTT.

This clonotype was seen only a few times. J is TRBJ1-1 and V is TRBV7-9, with a tentative D call TRBD1 (6 bases). Per the germline V gene, CDR1 is SEHNR and CDR2 is FQNEAQ (reference sequence). V was pared by 1 base and J by 1 base, with 10 bases between. This CDR3 spans 15 amino acids. The CDR3 DNA reads as TGTGCCAGCAGCTTAGGGGGGCTGAGGAACACTGAAGCTTTCTTT. Translating it yields CASSLGGLRNTEAFF.